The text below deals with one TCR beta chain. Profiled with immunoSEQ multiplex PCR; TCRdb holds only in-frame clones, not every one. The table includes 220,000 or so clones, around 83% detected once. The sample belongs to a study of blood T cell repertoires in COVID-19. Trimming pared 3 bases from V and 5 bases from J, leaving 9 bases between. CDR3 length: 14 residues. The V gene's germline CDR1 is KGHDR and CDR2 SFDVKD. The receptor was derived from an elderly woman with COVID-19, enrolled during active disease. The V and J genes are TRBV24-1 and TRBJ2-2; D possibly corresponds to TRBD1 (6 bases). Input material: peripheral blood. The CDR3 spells CATSDPTGTGELFF. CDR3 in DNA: TGTGCCACCAGTGATCCCACAGGGACCGGGGAGCTGTTTTTT.